This is a list of T cell receptor beta chains from one sample in a study of blood T cell repertoires in COVID-19. Using immunoSEQ multiplex PCR, the repertoire was profiled, and TCRdb retains in-frame clones only, with some absent. The sample includes under 200,000 clones, 80% of them seen just once. Sequencing was carried out using PBMCs or T cells enriched from blood (not recorded which). The receptor source for this set is a woman aged 55-69 years who had recovered from COVID-19. Each CDR3 is given with its conserved first and last residue. The D gene is left open where the match is weak. Expanded clones get a size class; other rows say once, few or many, or leave the size out.

j_gene | d_gene | abundance | v_gene | CDR3aa | CDR3nt
TRBJ2-7 | NA | once | TRBV27 | CASSLGGTYEQYF | TGTGCCAGCAGTTTGGGGGGGACATACGAGCAGTACTTC
TRBJ2-3 | TRBD2 | NA | TRBV3-1/TRBV3-2 | CASSQVAGGVGDTQYF | TGTGCCAGCAGCCAAGTGGCGGGGGGAGTGGGAGATACGCAGTATTTT
TRBJ1-1 | TRBD1 | NA | TRBV11-2 | CASSLGIQGYAFF | TGTGCCAGCAGCTTAGGGATACAGGGGTATGCTTTCTTT
TRBJ2-5 | TRBD1 | NA | TRBV19 | CASSPTGQGAKTQYF | TGTGCCAGTAGCCCGACGGGACAGGGGGCGAAGACCCAGTACTTC
TRBJ2-7 | NA | NA | TRBV5-6 | CASSWGVGEYEQYF | TGTGCCAGCAGCTGGGGGGTTGGAGAGTACGAGCAGTACTTC
TRBJ2-3 | NA | once | TRBV6-5 | CASSSRDSYTDTQYF | TGTGCCAGCAGTTCACGGGACTCTTACACAGATACGCAGTATTTT
TRBJ2-3 | NA | NA | TRBV7-6 | CASSQQVSTDTQYF | TGTGCCAGCAGCCAACAGGTTAGCACAGATACGCAGTATTTT
TRBJ1-4 | NA | NA | TRBV12-1 | CASSCHWTGGIEKLFF | TGTGCCAGCAGCTGCCACTGGACAGGGGGCATTGAAAAACTGTTTTTT
TRBJ1-5 | TRBD1 | NA | TRBV6-5 | CASAEDRVGNQPQHF | TGTGCCAGCGCCGAAGACAGGGTCGGCAATCAGCCCCAGCATTTT
TRBJ2-7 | NA | NA | TRBV7-8 | CASSPSVQPGGTYEQYF | TGTGCCAGCAGCCCCTCGGTACAGCCTGGGGGGACCTACGAGCAGTACTTC
TRBJ2-7 | TRBD2 | NA | TRBV9 | CASSGARGDSYEQYF | TGTGCCAGCAGCGGGGCCCGGGGGGACTCCTACGAGCAGTACTTC
TRBJ2-1 | NA | NA | TRBV4-1 | CASSQVDKYNEQFF | TGCGCCAGCAGCCAAGTAGACAAATACAATGAGCAGTTCTTC
TRBJ1-1 | NA | NA | TRBV10-1 | CASKDIQNTEAFF | TGCGCCAGCAAGGACATCCAGAACACTGAAGCTTTCTTT
TRBJ2-3 | NA | NA | TRBV19 | CASNSGLPGSDTQYF | TGTGCCAGTAATTCCGGACTCCCGGGGTCGGATACGCAGTATTTT
TRBJ1-2 | TRBD1 | NA | TRBV6-5 | CATRTGGWGYTF | TGTGCCACCAGAACAGGGGGCTGGGGCTACACCTTC
TRBJ1-6 | TRBD1 | once | TRBV10-3 | CAISESGTAFHF | TGTGCCATCAGTGAGTCAGGGACAGCTTTCCACTTT
TRBJ2-1 | TRBD1 | few | TRBV5-1 | CASSLNFLGTGAYNEQFF | TGCGCCAGCAGCTTGAATTTCTTAGGGACAGGGGCCTACAATGAGCAGTTCTTC
TRBJ1-1 | NA | NA | TRBV7-9 | CASSLISPEAFF | TGTGCCAGCAGCTTAATCTCCCCTGAAGCTTTCTTT
TRBJ2-5 | TRBD2 | NA | TRBV5-6 | CASSWWGGEGQETQYF | TGTGCCAGCAGCTGGTGGGGTGGGGAGGGACAAGAGACCCAGTACTTC
TRBJ2-5 | TRBD2 | NA | TRBV3-1/TRBV3-2 | CASSRGTSGVETQYF | TGTGCCAGCAGCCGGGGTACTAGCGGGGTGGAGACCCAGTACTTC
TRBJ2-7 | NA | NA | TRBV10-3 | CAISSGNLYEQYF | TGTGCCATCAGTTCCGGGAATCTCTACGAGCAGTACTTC
TRBJ1-5 | NA | once | TRBV12-3/TRBV12-4 | CASKGHNQPQHF | TGTGCCAGCAAGGGACACAATCAGCCCCAGCATTTT
TRBJ2-7 | TRBD2 | once | TRBV18 | CASSTLRASGVYEQYF | TGTGCCAGCTCCACCCTCAGGGCTAGCGGGGTTTATGAGCAGTACTTC
TRBJ1-3 | TRBD1 | NA | TRBV19 | CASSPGTATGNTIYF | TGTGCCAGTAGCCCAGGGACAGCTACTGGAAACACCATATATTTT
TRBJ1-1 | NA | NA | TRBV10-1 | CASRETGNTEAFF | TGCGCCAGCAGAGAAACAGGAAACACTGAAGCTTTCTTT
TRBJ2-7 | TRBD2 | NA | TRBV30 | CAWAPLAGGYEQYF | TGTGCCTGGGCACCACTAGCGGGGGGCTACGAGCAGTACTTC
TRBJ2-1 | TRBD1 | NA | TRBV13 | CASSQGDRGDEQFF | TGTGCCAGCAGTCAGGGAGACAGGGGGGATGAGCAGTTCTTC
TRBJ1-5 | NA | NA | TRBV6-6 | CASRMTGRGTQPQHF | TGTGCCAGCAGGATGACAGGACGTGGTACTCAGCCCCAGCATTTT
TRBJ1-5 | TRBD1 | NA | TRBV6-5 | CASRPGGDQPQHF | TGTGCCAGCCGACCAGGGGGCGATCAGCCCCAGCATTTT
TRBJ2-3 | NA | NA | TRBV7-6 | CASSLGGGALDTQYF | TGTGCCAGCAGCTTAGGGGGGGGCGCATTAGATACGCAGTATTTT
TRBJ2-1 | TRBD2 | NA | TRBV7-2 | CASSLALAGDLQFF | TGTGCCAGCAGCTTAGCGCTAGCGGGGGACCTGCAGTTCTTC
TRBJ2-7 | TRBD1 | NA | TRBV7-2 | CASSLNRGYEQYF | TGTGCCAGCAGCTTAAACAGGGGCTACGAGCAGTACTTC